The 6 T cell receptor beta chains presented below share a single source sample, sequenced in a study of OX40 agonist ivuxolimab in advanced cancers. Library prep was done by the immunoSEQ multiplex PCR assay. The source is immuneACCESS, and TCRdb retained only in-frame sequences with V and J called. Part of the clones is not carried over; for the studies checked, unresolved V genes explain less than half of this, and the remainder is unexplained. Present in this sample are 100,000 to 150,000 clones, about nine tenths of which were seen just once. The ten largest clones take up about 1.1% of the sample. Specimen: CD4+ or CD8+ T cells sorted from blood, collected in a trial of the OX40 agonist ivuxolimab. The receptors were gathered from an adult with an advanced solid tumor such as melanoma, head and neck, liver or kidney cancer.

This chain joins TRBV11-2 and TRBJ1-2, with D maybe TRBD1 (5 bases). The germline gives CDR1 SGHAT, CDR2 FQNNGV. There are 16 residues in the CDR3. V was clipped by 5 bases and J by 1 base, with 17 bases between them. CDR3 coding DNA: TGTGCCAGCAGCATCCCAGGGACGGGAGTTAACTATGGCTACACCTTC. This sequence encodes CASSIPGTGVNYGYTF. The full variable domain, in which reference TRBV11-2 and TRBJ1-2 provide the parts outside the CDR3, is EAGVAQSPRYKIIEKRQSVAFWCNPISGHATLYWYQQILGQGPKLLIQFQNNGVVDDSQLPKDRFSAERLKGVDSTLKIQPAKLEDSAVYLCASSIPGTGVNYGYTFGSGTRLTVV.

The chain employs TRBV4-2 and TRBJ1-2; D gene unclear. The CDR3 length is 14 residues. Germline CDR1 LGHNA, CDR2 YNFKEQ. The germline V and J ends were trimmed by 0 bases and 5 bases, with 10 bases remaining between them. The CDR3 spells CASSQEAPSYGYTF. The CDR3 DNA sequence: TGTGCCAGCAGCCAAGAGGCCCCATCTTATGGCTACACCTTC.

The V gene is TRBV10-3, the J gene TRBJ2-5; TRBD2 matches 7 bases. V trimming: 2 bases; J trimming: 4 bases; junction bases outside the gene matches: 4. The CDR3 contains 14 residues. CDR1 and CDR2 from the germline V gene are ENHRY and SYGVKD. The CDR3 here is CAISEPTGGETQYF. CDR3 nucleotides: TGTGCCATCAGTGAGCCCACGGGAGGAGAGACCCAGTACTTC.

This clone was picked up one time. CDR3 amino acids: CASSSGQGWFAEAFF. The CDR3 DNA reads as TGTGCCAGCAGCTCAGGACAGGGGTGGTTCGCTGAAGCTTTCTTT. The chain joins TRBV11-2 to TRBJ1-1, with 9 positions matching TRBD1. Trimming cost V 4 bases and J 6 bases; bases outside gene matches: 9. Germline assignment: CDR1 SGHAT and CDR2 FQNNGV. This CDR3 has 15 amino acids.

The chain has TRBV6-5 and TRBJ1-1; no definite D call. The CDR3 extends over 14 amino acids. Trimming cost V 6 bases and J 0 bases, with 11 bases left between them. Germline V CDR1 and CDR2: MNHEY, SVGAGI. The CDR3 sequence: CASSARALNTEAFF. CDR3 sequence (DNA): TGTGCCAGCAGCGCCCGGGCGTTGAACACTGAAGCTTTCTTT.

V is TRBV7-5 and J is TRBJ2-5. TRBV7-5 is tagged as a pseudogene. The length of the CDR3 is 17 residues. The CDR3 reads CARSLTKVDGDQETQYF. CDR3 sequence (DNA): TGTGCCAGAAGCTTAACTAAGGTTGATGGGGACCAAGAGACCCAGTACTTC.